The 21 T cell receptor beta chains listed next were all sequenced from one sample in a study of blood T cell repertoires in COVID-19. Profiling relied on immunoSEQ multiplex PCR, and the TCRdb table lists in-frame clones only, not all of them. Here the sample spans approximately 490,000 clones, less than 90% being singletons. The sequenced sample consisted of PBMCs or T cells enriched from blood (not recorded which). Receptors originate from a woman aged 55-69 years who had recovered from COVID-19.

The genes are TRBV10-2 and TRBJ1-6, with 10 bases that match TRBD1. CDR3 length: 16 amino acids. The V gene end was trimmed by 6 bases and the J gene end by 6 bases; junction bases not matched to a gene: 8. Germline values: CDR1 WSHSY, CDR2 SAAADI. The CDR3, as DNA: TGCGCCAGCAGCGCCGGGACAGGGGCAATTAATTCACCCCTCCACTTT. Its translation is CASSAGTGAINSPLHF.

The chain uses TRBV7-8 and TRBJ2-3; a possible D gene is TRBD2 (7 bases). Trimming took 7 bases from V and 7 from J, leaving 24 bases between them. CDR1 and CDR2 from the germline V gene are SGHVS and FQNEAQ. CDR3 length: 16 residues. DNA of the CDR3: TGTGCCAGCACCACTAAGGGGGGGGGTACGATGAATACGCAGTATTTT. The encoded protein is CASTTKGGGTMNTQYF.

The rearrangement links TRBV6-5 to TRBJ1-2; the D is unclear. V gave up 8 bases and J gave up 8 bases, with 21 bases separating them. CDR1 and CDR2 from the germline V gene are MNHEY and SVGAGI. This CDR3 is 14 amino acids long. For the CDR3, the DNA is TGTGCCAGCCTCACGCGACTGCCCACGGAGGGCTACACCTTC. It is translated as CASLTRLPTEGYTF.

The chain joins TRBV10-2 to TRBJ2-7, with D possibly matching TRBD1 (6 bases). The CDR3 is made up of 13 amino acids. Germline CDR1 WSHSY, CDR2 SAAADI. V lost 3 bases to trimming and J lost 4 bases, with 10 bases between them. Written as DNA, the CDR3 is TGCGCCAGCAGTGAAACCCAGGGGTACGAGCAGTACGTC. It translates to CASSETQGYEQYV.

The chain carries TRBV6-1 and TRBJ2-7, with D perhaps matching TRBD1 (6 bases). The V gene lost 2 bases and the J gene lost 6 bases, with 8 bases spanning the gap. The length of the CDR3 is 12 residues. Germline V gene data show CDR1 as MNHNS and CDR2 as SASEGT. CDR3 DNA: TGTGCCAGCAGTGAAAGGGGGACCGAGCAGTACTTC. Translating gives CASSERGTEQYF.

The chain combines TRBV12-5 with TRBJ2-7; TRBD1 is a possible D gene (7 bases). V lost 6 bases and J 3 bases, leaving 18 bases between the germline ends. CDR3 length: 15 residues. CDR1 and CDR2 (germline): LGHNT, FRNRAP. The CDR3 protein is CASGRGGTANYEQYV. The DNA for the CDR3 is TGTGCTAGTGGCCGCGGCGGGACAGCGAACTACGAGCAGTACGTC.

The chain is built from TRBV11-2 and TRBJ2-7; 8 bases match TRBD2. Germline CDR1 reads SGHAT; CDR2 reads FQNNGV. This CDR3 is 14 amino acids long. With 3 bases clipped from V and 4 bases from J, the junction kept 5 bases outside the gene matches. The CDR3 region has the DNA TGTGCCAGCAGCTTTGAGCGGGGGCGGTACGAGCAGTACTTC. Translating it yields CASSFERGRYEQYF.

This chain links TRBV25-1 with TRBJ1-6; weak D call: TRBD1 (5 bases). The germline CDR1 and CDR2 sequences are MGHDK and SYGVNS. Trimming shortened V by 5 bases and J by 6 bases, and 14 bases separated the two germline ends. The length of the CDR3 is 15 residues. CDR3 protein: CASSSQGLGNSPLHF. The DNA of the CDR3 is TGTGCCAGCAGTTCCCAGGGTCTAGGTAATTCACCCCTCCACTTT.

The chain couples TRBV5-4 to TRBJ2-1, with 11 bases identical to TRBD2. The V gene's germline CDR1 is SGHNT and CDR2 YYREEE (reference sequence). This CDR3 comprises 15 residues. V lost 2 bases and J lost 6; bases outside the gene matches: 4. The CDR3 protein is CASSFLAGGPNEQFF. The CDR3 DNA reads TGTGCCAGCAGCTTCCTAGCGGGGGGACCCAATGAGCAGTTCTTC.

The chain is built from TRBV11-2 and TRBJ2-1, with 8 bases fitting TRBD2. V was clipped by 4 bases and J by 10 bases; unmatched bases: 12. The CDR3 spans 15 residues. Looked up from germline, CDR1 is SGHAT and CDR2 is FQNNGV. As DNA, the CDR3 is TGTGCCAGCAGCTCCTTGTCGGGGGGGCTGGGAGAGCAGTTCTTC. As protein: CASSSLSGGLGEQFF.

This chain joins TRBV30 and TRBJ2-1; 8 bases align to TRBD1. Trimming took 4 bases from V and 8 from J; bases not matched to a gene: 10. From germline, CDR1 is GTSNPN and CDR2 SVGIG (reference sequence). This CDR3 comprises 14 residues. The CDR3, as DNA: TGTGCCTGGACTCCAGGGGGCGCAGAGGATGAGCAGTTCTTC. Translating it yields CAWTPGGAEDEQFF.

The chain uses TRBV7-8 and TRBJ2-2; 9 bases match TRBD2. The V gene end was trimmed by 3 bases and the J gene end by 7 bases; junction bases not matched to a gene: 9. This CDR3 is built from 16 residues. Germline V gene lookup returns CDR1 SGHVS and CDR2 FQNEAQ. The DNA for the CDR3 is TGTGCCAGCAGCTTCCTCGGCGGGGGGGCCTTCGGGGAGCTGTTTTTT. Protein sequence: CASSFLGGGAFGELFF.

The chain is built from TRBV6-5 and TRBJ1-6; no firm D call. Looked up from germline, CDR1 is MNHEY and CDR2 is SVGAGI. The V end lost 8 bases, the J end lost 6 bases, and 14 bases lay between the germline ends. There are 14 residues in the CDR3. The CDR3 nucleotides read TGTGCCAGCCGCCCAGGAACAATTAATTCACCCCTCCACTTT. It yields the protein CASRPGTINSPLHF.

The rearrangement links TRBV9 to TRBJ1-6; 9 nucleotides agree with TRBD1. The CDR3 is 15 residues long. Germline V gene lookup returns CDR1 SGDLS and CDR2 YYNGEE. J was trimmed by 9 bases and V by 3 bases; bases with no gene match: 7. The CDR3 region has the DNA TGTGCCAGCAGCGGCGCGGGACAGGGAATTTCACCCCTCCACTTT. Amino acid sequence: CASSGAGQGISPLHF.

The table lists this clone with a few counts. This chain's CDR3 is CASSTSTGPETQYF. The DNA of the CDR3 is TGTGCCAGTAGTACATCGACAGGGCCGGAGACCCAGTACTTC. The gene calls are TRBV19 and TRBJ2-5; 7 nucleotides match TRBD1. The germline gives CDR1 LNHDA, CDR2 SQIVND (reference sequence). The CDR3 spans 14 residues. V dropped 4 bases and J dropped 5; count of bases not matched to a gene: 7.

The V call is TRBV10-3, the J call TRBJ2-3, with TRBD1 matching 9 bases. J was trimmed by 5 bases and V by 1 base; bases with no gene match: 4. The germline gives CDR1 ENHRY, CDR2 SYGVKD. The CDR3 is 15 residues long. The chain's CDR3 is CAISEFETGGDTQYF. The CDR3 bases are TGTGCCATCAGTGAGTTTGAGACAGGGGGAGATACGCAGTATTTT.

The rearrangement links TRBV2 to TRBJ1-2, with TRBD1 identical over 8 bases. V shed 2 bases, J shed 10 bases, and the junction held 9 bases outside the gene matches. From germline, CDR1 is SNHLY and CDR2 FYNNEI. This CDR3 region has 14 residues. In DNA form, the CDR3 reads TGTGCCAGCAGTGAATGGACAGGGCAGCGGGACTACACCTTC. Translation: CASSEWTGQRDYTF.

The chain couples TRBV10-2 to TRBJ2-7, with a tentative D call TRBD2 (5 bases). This CDR3 is built from 12 residues. V dropped 8 bases and J dropped 4 bases, with 12 bases sitting between them. The germline V gene has CDR1 WSHSY and CDR2 SAAADI. CDR3 protein: CASSPRGYEQYF. The CDR3 bases are TGCGCCAGCTCCCCCCGGGGATACGAGCAGTACTTC.

This chain uses TRBV25-1 with TRBJ1-3; possible D gene TRBD1, 5 bases. This CDR3 is 15 amino acids long. Germline V lookup: CDR1 MGHDK, CDR2 SYGVNS. The V and J ends lost 3 bases and 2 bases respectively, with 11 bases between them. CDR3 amino acids: CASSDPGKPGNTIYF. The CDR3 DNA reads TGTGCCAGCAGTGACCCAGGGAAGCCTGGAAACACCATATATTTT.

This clone was observed a few times. This sample includes further DNA sequences coding for the same CDR3. This sequence joins TRBV5-1 and TRBJ2-2, with 7 bases fitting TRBD2. CDR1 is SGHRS, CDR2 YFSETQ, per germline. The CDR3 extends over 15 amino acids. V was pared by 3 bases and J by 1 base, with 3 bases of the junction left unmatched. The CDR3 DNA reads TGCGCCAGCAGCTCCGGCGGGGGGAACACCGGGGAGCTGTTTTTT. Amino acids: CASSSGGGNTGELFF.

As for this clone: A junction boundary mismatches the germline segment, possibly from a read error. This sequence joins TRBV15 and TRBJ1-5, with a weak D call TRBD1 (5 bases). The CDR3 has 14 residues. From germline, CDR1 is LNHNV and CDR2 YYDKDF (reference sequence). The CDR3 nucleotides are TGTGCCGCCAGCACGGGGGATAGCAATCAGCCCCAGCATTTT. Translation gives CAASTGDSNQPQHF.